This T cell receptor (beta chain) was identified during a study of shared clonotypes between healthy human individuals. Study background: CD4 naive cells filled three plates per donor, CD4 memory three, CD8 naive two and CD8 memory one.

Libraries were prepared by immunoSEQ multiplex PCR; TCRdb keeps only in-frame clonotypes and omits some of them. This sample has millions of clones, with 85% to 95% found just once. Trimming cost V 3 bases and J 8 bases, with 5 bases left between them. CDR3 size: 11 residues. The germline CDR1 and CDR2 sequences are SEHNR and FQNEAQ (reference sequence). A CD45RA+ naive subset and a CD45RA-negative memory subset were split from CD4+ cells. This clone appeared once. Sequenced material: naive CD4+ T cells from PBMCs. Subset: CD45RA+ positively selected. J is TRBJ2-1 and V is TRBV7-9; D gene ambiguous. The receptor's source is a young man in good health. Some clones in this sample may be carry-over from other donors' samples. For the CDR3, the DNA is TGTGCCAGCAGCTTTAGCCATGAGCAGTTCTTC. This translates into CASSFSHEQFF.